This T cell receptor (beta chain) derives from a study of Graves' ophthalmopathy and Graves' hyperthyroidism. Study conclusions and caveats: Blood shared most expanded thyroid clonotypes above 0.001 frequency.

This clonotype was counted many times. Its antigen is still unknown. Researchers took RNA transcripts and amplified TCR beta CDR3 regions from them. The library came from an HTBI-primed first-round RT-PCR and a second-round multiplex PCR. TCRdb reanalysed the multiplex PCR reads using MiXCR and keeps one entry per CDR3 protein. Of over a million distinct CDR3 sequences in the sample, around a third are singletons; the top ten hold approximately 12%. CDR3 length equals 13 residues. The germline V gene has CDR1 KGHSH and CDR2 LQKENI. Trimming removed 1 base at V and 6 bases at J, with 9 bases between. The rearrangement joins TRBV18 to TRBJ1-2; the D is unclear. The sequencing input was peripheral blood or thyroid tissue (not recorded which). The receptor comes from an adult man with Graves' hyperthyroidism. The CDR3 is CASSPRQRDGYTF. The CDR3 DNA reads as TGTGCCAGCTCACCACGTCAGAGGGATGGCTACACCTTC.